This entry lists 18 T cell receptor beta chains sequenced from one sample in a study of T cells in Graves' hyperthyroidism and ophthalmopathy. Amplification of TCR beta CDR3 regions used RNA as the template. First-round RT-PCR of the TCR CDR3 relied on the HTBI primer set. TCRdb used MiXCR to reprocess the multiplex PCR reads, holding one entry per CDR3 protein. The table lists fewer than 450,000 distinct CDR3 sequences, 13% to 15% of them singletons. Material: blood. The receptors were sampled from a woman in her sixties with Graves' ophthalmopathy.

The table lists this clonotype with a few counts. The chain recombines TRBV30 with TRBJ1-3, with D possibly TRBD1 on 5 matching bases. The CDR3 is made up of 14 amino acids. The V gene lost 0 bases and the J gene lost 1 base, with 7 bases spanning the gap. CDR1 and CDR2 (germline): GTSNPN, SVGIG (reference sequence). CDR3: CAWSVGGSGNTIYF. CDR3 nucleotide sequence: TGTGCCTGGAGTGTCGGGGGGTCTGGAAACACCATATATTTT.

This clonotype was detected a few times. The chain recombines TRBV28 with TRBJ2-2; TRBD2 is a possible D gene (5 bases). From germline, CDR1 is MDHEN and CDR2 SYDVKM. The V end was cut by 6 bases, the J end by 4 bases, with 12 bases between. The CDR3 spans 14 residues. CDR3 in DNA: TGTGCCAGCAGCGCCGGGATGGTCACCGGGGAGCTGTTTTTT. This sequence encodes CASSAGMVTGELFF.

This clonotype was detected ten times or more. V gene TRBV30 combines with J gene TRBJ2-1; tentatively, D is TRBD2 (5 bases). CDR1 and CDR2 (germline): GTSNPN, SVGIG (reference sequence). With 0 bases removed from V and 8 bases from J, the gap between germline ends came to 8 bases. This CDR3 has 12 amino acids. The CDR3 reads CAWSVSRDEQFF. The CDR3 DNA follows: TGTGCCTGGAGTGTCTCGCGGGATGAGCAGTTCTTC.

This clonotype has just one count. With a much larger clone just one base away, this may be a read error. The chain carries TRBV7-9 and TRBJ2-1, with D uncertain. The V and J ends lost 7 bases and 0 bases respectively, with 19 bases between them. Germline lookup yields CDR1 SEHNR and CDR2 FQNEAQ (reference sequence). The CDR3 contains 17 residues. The CDR3 protein is CASNSQSRSFSYNEQFF. The CDR3 region has the DNA TGTGCCAGCAACTCCCAATCGAGGTCTTTCTCCTACAATGAGCAGTTCTTC.

A few counts support this clonotype. The CDR3 is CSASVDASYNEQFF. The DNA of the CDR3 is TGCAGTGCTAGTGTGGACGCCTCGTACAATGAGCAGTTCTTC. The gene calls are TRBV20-1 and TRBJ2-1; D not certain. CDR3 length equals 14 residues. V was shortened by 3 bases and J by 4 bases, with 13 bases between the two germline ends. Germline V gives CDR1 DFQATT, CDR2 SNEGSKA (reference sequence).

There are many counts of this clonotype. V gene TRBV6-5 combines with J gene TRBJ2-7; weak D call: TRBD1 (5 bases). The V gene's germline CDR1 is MNHEY and CDR2 SVGAGI. The CDR3 runs 14 residues. Trimming left V 0 bases short and J 3 bases short, with 9 bases between. CDR3 residues: CASSYSRGFYEQYF. The DNA of the CDR3 is TGTGCCAGCAGTTACTCAAGGGGATTCTACGAGCAGTACTTC.

At least ten counts were recorded for this clonotype. The chain recombines TRBV28 with TRBJ1-1; 7 bases fit TRBD1. J was trimmed by 4 bases and V by 6 bases; bases with no gene match: 5. Germline V gives CDR1 MDHEN, CDR2 SYDVKM. CDR3 length: 13 amino acids. The CDR3 DNA reads TGTGCCAGCAGACGGGACAGTGGCACTGAAGCTTTCTTT. Translating gives CASRRDSGTEAFF.

The rearrangement links TRBV12-3 or TRBV12-4 to TRBJ2-2; 9 nucleotides match TRBD1. The CDR3 runs to 15 residues. J gave up 4 bases and V 8 bases, and 8 bases lay outside the gene matches. The CDR3 DNA reads TGTGCCAGCCGAGAGGGACAGGGTGTCACCGGGGAGCTGTTTTTT. It specifies CASREGQGVTGELFF.

The chain carries TRBV5-1 and TRBJ1-6; perhaps TRBD1 as D (5 bases). Trimming removed 1 base from V and 8 bases from J, with 10 bases in between. Germline-derived CDR1 and CDR2 are SGHRS and YFSETQ. The CDR3 consists of 14 residues. The CDR3 loop is CASSLPGTDSPLHF. The CDR3 DNA reads as TGCGCCAGCAGCTTGCCGGGGACGGATTCACCCCTCCACTTT.

This clonotype was detected ten times or more. The chain is built from TRBV6-1 and TRBJ2-1, with D uncertain. Germline V gene sequence: CDR1 MNHNS, CDR2 SASEGT. There are 14 residues in the CDR3. Between the trimmed V and J ends, which lost 0 bases and 5 bases, there was a span of 8 bases. The DNA of the CDR3 is TGTGCCAGCAGTGAAGCCCTCCGGAACAATGAGCAGTTCTTC. Its protein is CASSEALRNNEQFF.

This clonotype was observed a handful of times. This chain links TRBV5-6 with TRBJ2-1; TRBD2 agrees at 8 bases. Per germline, CDR1 SGHDT and CDR2 YYEEEE. The CDR3 is 17 amino acids. Trimming cost V 0 bases and J 9 bases; bases outside gene matches: 14. The CDR3 DNA reads as TGTGCCAGCAGCTTGGTGGGTAGCGGGACCCATTTGGCTGAGCAGTTCTTC. This gives the protein CASSLVGSGTHLAEQFF.

This clonotype was observed a handful of times. The chain joins TRBV30 to TRBJ2-3; D not resolved. V was shortened by 0 bases and J by 11 bases, with 15 bases between the two germline ends. This CDR3 contains 13 residues. Germline assignment: CDR1 GTSNPN and CDR2 SVGIG (reference sequence). As DNA, the CDR3 is TGTGCCTGGAGTGTACTCGGTCTCCCGGGGCAGTATTTT. It translates to CAWSVLGLPGQYF.

In its sample, this clonotype was seen many times. V is TRBV5-1 and J is TRBJ2-1; 10 positions agree with TRBD2. V was clipped by 2 bases and J by 6 bases; unmatched bases: 5. Germline V CDR1 and CDR2: SGHRS, YFSETQ. The CDR3 totals 15 residues. The CDR3 DNA is TGCGCCAGCAGCTTCCTAGCGGGAGAGATCAATGAGCAGTTCTTC. This sequence encodes CASSFLAGEINEQFF.

The gene calls are TRBV28 and TRBJ1-1; a weak D match, TRBD1 (6 bases). The CDR3 runs to 12 residues. CDR1 and CDR2 (germline): MDHEN, SYDVKM. Deletions cut 8 bases from V and 2 bases from J, with 9 bases between. The CDR3 spells CASGTLNTEAFF. The CDR3 DNA is TGTGCCAGCGGGACACTAAACACTGAAGCTTTCTTT. The full variable domain, with the rest looked up from reference TRBV28 and TRBJ1-1, is DVKVTQSSRYLVKRTGEKVFLECVQDMDHENMFWYRQDPGLGLRLIYFSYDVKMKEKGDIPEGYSVSREKKERFSLILESASTNQTSMYLCASGTLNTEAFFGQGTRLTVV.

This clonotype was picked up many times. The genes are TRBV28 and TRBJ2-1; TRBD2 aligns across 8 bases. Germline loops: CDR1 MDHEN, CDR2 SYDVKM. The CDR3 consists of 14 residues. V dropped 8 bases and J dropped 8; count of bases not matched to a gene: 11. The CDR3 sequence is CASEPTREDDEQFF. The CDR3 DNA reads TGTGCCAGCGAGCCCACGCGGGAGGATGATGAGCAGTTCTTC.

This clonotype has ten or more counts. The chain uses TRBV20-1 and TRBJ2-3, with D possibly TRBD2 on 5 matching bases. Germline V lookup: CDR1 DFQATT, CDR2 SNEGSKA (reference sequence). This CDR3 spans 14 amino acids. Trimming shortened V by 0 bases and J by 1 base, and 8 bases separated the two germline ends. CDR3 sequence reads: CSARERTRTDTQYF. As DNA, the CDR3 is TGCAGTGCTAGAGAGCGGACTCGCACAGATACGCAGTATTTT.

This clonotype was recorded many times. The rearrangement uses TRBV18 and TRBJ2-7, with 9 bases aligning to TRBD1. The V segment lost 6 bases and the J segment 5 bases; nucleotides outside the gene matches: 8. The CDR3 is made up of 14 amino acids. CDR1 and CDR2 from the germline V gene are KGHSH and LQKENI. CDR3: CASSTGGVENEQYF. CDR3 DNA sequence: TGTGCCAGCTCTACAGGGGGCGTTGAGAACGAGCAGTACTTC.

This clonotype was counted many times. V gene TRBV30 combines with J gene TRBJ2-1; D uncertain. V was trimmed by 7 bases and J by 6 bases, leaving 7 bases between them. The CDR3 contains 10 residues. Germline CDR1 reads GTSNPN; CDR2 reads SVGIG (reference sequence). In DNA, the CDR3 is TGTGCCTTAATTGGCAATGAGCAGTTCTTC. This sequence encodes CALIGNEQFF. The entire variable domain, with the rest obtained from reference TRBV30 and TRBJ2-1, is as follows: SQTIHQWPATLVQPVGSPLSLECTVEGTSNPNLYWYRQAAGRGLQLLFYSVGIGQISSEVPQNLSASRPQDRQFILSSKKLLLSDSGFYLCALIGNEQFFGPGTRLTVL.